These 16 T cell receptor beta chains were sequenced from one sample in a study of blood T cell repertoires in COVID-19. Generated by immunoSEQ multiplex PCR, the TCRdb table keeps only in-frame clones and is missing some. The sample yields more than 300,000 clones, roughly 89% seen once. The sequencing sample was made of PBMCs or T cells enriched from blood (not recorded which). The receptors stem from a young woman who had recovered from COVID-19.

This clone was recorded only once. The chain links TRBV7-9 to TRBJ2-1, with 7 bases fitting TRBD1. This CDR3 comprises 14 residues. Germline CDR1 is SEHNR and CDR2 is FQNEAQ (reference sequence). The junction had 5 bases not matched to a gene; V was cut back by 5 bases and J by 4 bases. The CDR3 here is CASSPRDSYNEQFF. The CDR3 nucleotides are TGTGCCAGCAGCCCCCGGGACAGTTACAATGAGCAGTTCTTC.

The J gene is TRBJ2-7, the V gene TRBV7-6; 10 bases align to TRBD2. J was trimmed by 4 bases and V by 5 bases; bases with no gene match: 14. This CDR3 spans 17 amino acids. CDR1 is SGHVS and CDR2 is FNYEAQ in the germline V gene. The CDR3 region is CASSATPGTSVSYEQYF. The CDR3 DNA follows: TGTGCCAGCAGCGCCACGCCCGGGACTAGCGTTAGTTACGAGCAGTACTTC. The full variable domain, its missing parts supplied by reference TRBV7-6 and TRBJ2-7, is GAGVSQSPRYKVTKRGQDVALRCDPISGHVSLYWYRQALGQGPEFLTYFNYEAQQDKSGLPNDRFSAERPEGSISTLTIQRTEQRDSAMYRCASSATPGTSVSYEQYFGPGTRLTVT.

A word on this clone: This CDR3 is missing its conserved last phenylalanine or tryptophan, likely due to a read error. No DNA is shown, since the ends of the CDR3 on it are uncertain; the CDR3 is the one TCRdb lists. The CDR3 loop reads CASRPPGQATSVR. This sequence joins TRBV28 and TRBJ1-2; the table's D call, TRBD1, has no DNA check behind it. The CDR3 spans 13 residues, counting both ends. Germline V gives CDR1 MDHEN, CDR2 SYDVKM.

This rearrangement joins TRBV7-9 to TRBJ1-2; TRBD1 is a possible D gene (5 bases). Germline V gene lookup returns CDR1 SEHNR and CDR2 FQNEAQ (reference sequence). The CDR3 sequence is 15 residues long. Trimming left V 5 bases short and J 3 bases short, with 16 bases between. Here the CDR3 reads CASSQNWGRDYGYTF. The CDR3 DNA reads as TGTGCCAGCAGCCAGAACTGGGGCAGGGACTATGGCTACACCTTC.

With regard to this clone: A junction boundary mismatches the germline segment, possibly from a read error. The J gene is TRBJ2-1, the V gene TRBV7-7; 10 bases align to TRBD2. CDR1 and CDR2 (germline): SSHAT, FNYEAQ (reference sequence). CDR3 length: 15 amino acids. The CDR3 DNA follows: TGTGCTAGCAGCCCTACTAGCGGGACGTACAATGAGCAGTTCTTC. It encodes CASSPTSGTYNEQFF.

The genes are TRBV30 and TRBJ2-7; D possibly corresponds to TRBD1 (5 bases). V lost 1 base to trimming and J lost 5 bases, with 6 bases between them. The CDR3 runs to 11 residues. In germline, CDR1 is GTSNPN, CDR2 SVGIG (reference sequence). CDR3 DNA sequence: TGTGCCTGGAGTGAGGGGAACGAGCAGTACTTC. Its protein product is CAWSEGNEQYF.

The V and J genes are TRBV29-1 and TRBJ2-3, with D hard to call. The CDR3 runs 12 residues. Germline V CDR1 and CDR2: SQVTM, ANQGSEA. Trimming took off 4 bases at V and 2 bases at J, with 7 bases between the two ends. CDR3 loop: CSVGANTDTQYF. For the CDR3, the DNA is TGCAGCGTTGGGGCCAACACAGATACGCAGTATTTT.

The rearrangement joins TRBV27 to TRBJ1-3; tentatively, D is TRBD1 (6 bases). The CDR3 totals 17 residues. The ends were cut back, 0 bases at V and 0 bases at J, with 12 bases in the middle. Per the germline V gene, CDR1 is MNHEY and CDR2 is SMNVEV (reference sequence). CDR3 sequence (DNA): TGTGCCAGCAGTTTATCGGGGGCAGCGAGCTCTGGAAACACCATATATTTT. Its protein product is CASSLSGAASSGNTIYF.

Regarding this clone: Its ends do not fully match the called genes, so a read error is possible. The CDR3 protein is CASSQNRDRVFF. CDR3 in DNA: TGTGCCAGCAGCCAAAACCGGGACAGGGTGTTCTTC. The chain recombines TRBV3-1 (or the pseudogene TRBV3-2) with TRBJ2-7; 9 bases agree with TRBD1. The CDR3 contains 12 residues. The germline CDR1 and CDR2 sequences are LGHDT and YNNKEL (reference sequence).

The rearrangement joins TRBV15 to TRBJ1-2; D uncertain. The CDR3 is 13 amino acids. Germline values: CDR1 LNHNV, CDR2 YYDKDF (reference sequence). The germline V and J ends were trimmed by 8 bases and 1 base, with 11 bases remaining between them. The CDR3: CATESGDNYGYTF. The CDR3 DNA reads as TGTGCCACCGAGTCCGGGGATAACTATGGCTACACCTTC.

This chain uses TRBV6-5 with TRBJ1-1; 9 bases map to TRBD1. With 5 bases clipped from V and 3 bases from J, the junction kept 7 bases outside the gene matches. The CDR3 has 15 amino acids. CDR1 is MNHEY and CDR2 is SVGAGI in the germline V gene. DNA for the CDR3: TGTGCCAGCAGTAATTCCCGGGACAGGGACACTGAAGCTTTCTTT. It yields the protein CASSNSRDRDTEAFF.

This chain joins TRBV5-6 and TRBJ1-5; weak D call: TRBD1 (5 bases). Germline-derived CDR1 and CDR2 are SGHDT and YYEEEE. CDR3 length: 16 residues. Trimming cost V 4 bases and J 1 base, with 15 bases left between them. DNA of the CDR3: TGTGCCAGCAGCCTCGGGGGACCATTCAGCAATCAGCCCCAGCATTTT. Translated: CASSLGGPFSNQPQHF.

V and J are TRBV7-2 and TRBJ1-5, with D maybe TRBD1 (6 bases). Germline-derived CDR1 and CDR2 are SGHTA and FQGNSA. V was shortened by 5 bases and J by 3 bases, with 11 bases between the two germline ends. This CDR3 is built from 14 residues. This CDR3 is CASSPRTANQPQHF. CDR3 coding DNA: TGTGCCAGCAGCCCCCGGACAGCCAATCAGCCCCAGCATTTT.

The chain links TRBV14 to TRBJ2-7, with TRBD1 matching over 12 bases. CDR1 is SGHDN and CDR2 is FVKESK in the germline V gene. V was clipped by 3 bases and J by 9 bases; unmatched bases: 3. The CDR3 is 13 residues long. The CDR3: CASSQGQGAGQYF. CDR3 DNA sequence: TGTGCCAGCAGCCAGGGACAGGGGGCCGGGCAGTACTTC.

The chain employs TRBV4-1 and TRBJ1-1; D not certain. Between the trimmed V and J ends, which lost 1 base and 0 bases, there was a span of 6 bases. The CDR3 consists of 14 residues. The germline gives CDR1 MGHRA, CDR2 YSYEKL. For the CDR3, the DNA is TGCGCCAGCAGCCAAGTGGCCTTGAACACTGAAGCTTTCTTT. It encodes CASSQVALNTEAFF.

This clone was picked up a small number of times. V is TRBV7-3 and J is TRBJ2-3, with 8 bases aligning to TRBD2. This CDR3 has 17 amino acids. Looked up from germline, CDR1 is SGHTA and CDR2 is FQGTGA. The V and J ends lost 2 bases and 1 base, in that order; junction bases with no gene match: 8. The CDR3 loop is CASSLGSGVVGTDTQYF. The CDR3 DNA is TGTGCCAGCAGCTTAGGTAGCGGGGTGGTGGGCACAGATACGCAGTATTTT.